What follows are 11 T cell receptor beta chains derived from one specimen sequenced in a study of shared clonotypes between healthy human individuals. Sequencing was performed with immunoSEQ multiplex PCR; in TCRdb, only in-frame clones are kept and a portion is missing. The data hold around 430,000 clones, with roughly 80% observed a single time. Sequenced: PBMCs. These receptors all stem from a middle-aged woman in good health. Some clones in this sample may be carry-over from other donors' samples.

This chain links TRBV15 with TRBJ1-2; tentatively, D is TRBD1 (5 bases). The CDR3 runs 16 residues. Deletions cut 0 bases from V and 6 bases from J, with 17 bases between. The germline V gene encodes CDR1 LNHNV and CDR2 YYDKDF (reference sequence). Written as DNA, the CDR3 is TGTGCCACCAGCAGAGATGGGCAGGTTTGGGGCGATGGCTACACCTTC. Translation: CATSRDGQVWGDGYTF.

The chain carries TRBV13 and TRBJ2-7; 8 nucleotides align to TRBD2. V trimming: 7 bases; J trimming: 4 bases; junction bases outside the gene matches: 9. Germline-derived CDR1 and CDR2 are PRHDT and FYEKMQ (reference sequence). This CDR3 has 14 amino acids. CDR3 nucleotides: TGTGCCAGCACGCTTGGAAGCGGGAGTTACGAGCAGTACTTC. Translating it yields CASTLGSGSYEQYF. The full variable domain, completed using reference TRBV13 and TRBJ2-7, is AAGVIQSPRHLIKEKRETATLKCYPIPRHDTVYWYQQGPGQDPQFLISFYEKMQSDKGSIPDRFSAQQFSDYHSELNMSSLELGDSALYFCASTLGSGSYEQYFGPGTRLTVT.

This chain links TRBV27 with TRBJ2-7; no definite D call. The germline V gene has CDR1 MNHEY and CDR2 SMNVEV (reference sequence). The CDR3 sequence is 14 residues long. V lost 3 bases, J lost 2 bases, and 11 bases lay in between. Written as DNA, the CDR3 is TGTGCCAGCAGTTTGGCCAGAAGGGCCTACGAGCAGTACTTC. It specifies CASSLARRAYEQYF.

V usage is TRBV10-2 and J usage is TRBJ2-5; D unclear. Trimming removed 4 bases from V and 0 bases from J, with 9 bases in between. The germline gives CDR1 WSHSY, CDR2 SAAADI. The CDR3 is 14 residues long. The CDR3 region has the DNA TGCGCCAGCAGTGTGGGCGGTAACCAAGAGACCCAGTACTTC. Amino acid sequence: CASSVGGNQETQYF.

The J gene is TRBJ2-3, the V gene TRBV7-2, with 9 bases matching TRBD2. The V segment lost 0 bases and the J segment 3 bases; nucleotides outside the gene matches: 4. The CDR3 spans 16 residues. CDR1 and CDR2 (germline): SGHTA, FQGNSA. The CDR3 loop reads CASSLAWTSATDTQYF. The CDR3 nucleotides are TGTGCCAGCAGCTTAGCGTGGACTAGCGCGACAGATACGCAGTATTTT.

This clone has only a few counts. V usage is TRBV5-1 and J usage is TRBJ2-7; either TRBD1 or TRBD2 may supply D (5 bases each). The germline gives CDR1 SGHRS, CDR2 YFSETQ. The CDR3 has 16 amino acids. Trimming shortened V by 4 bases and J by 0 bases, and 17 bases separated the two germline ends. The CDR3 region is CASSLGRGGSSYEQYF. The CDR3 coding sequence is TGCGCCAGCAGCCTGGGCCGGGGCGGCTCCTCCTACGAGCAGTACTTC.

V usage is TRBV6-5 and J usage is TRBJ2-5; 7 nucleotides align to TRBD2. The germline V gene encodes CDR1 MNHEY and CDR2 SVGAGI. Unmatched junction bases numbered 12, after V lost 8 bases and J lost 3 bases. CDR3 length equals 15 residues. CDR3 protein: CASAWSMGGEETQYF. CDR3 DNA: TGTGCCAGCGCTTGGAGCATGGGAGGGGAAGAGACCCAGTACTTC.

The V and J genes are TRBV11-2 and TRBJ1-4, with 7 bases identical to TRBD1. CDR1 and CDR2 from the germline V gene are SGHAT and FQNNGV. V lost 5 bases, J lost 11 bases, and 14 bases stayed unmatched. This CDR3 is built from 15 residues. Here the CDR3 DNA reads TGTGCCAGCAGCACACCGGGACAGAAGACCGACAAACTGTTTTTT. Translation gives CASSTPGQKTDKLFF. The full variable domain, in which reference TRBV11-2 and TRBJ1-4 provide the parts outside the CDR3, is EAGVAQSPRYKIIEKRQSVAFWCNPISGHATLYWYQQILGQGPKLLIQFQNNGVVDDSQLPKDRFSAERLKGVDSTLKIQPAKLEDSAVYLCASSTPGQKTDKLFFGSGTQLSVL.

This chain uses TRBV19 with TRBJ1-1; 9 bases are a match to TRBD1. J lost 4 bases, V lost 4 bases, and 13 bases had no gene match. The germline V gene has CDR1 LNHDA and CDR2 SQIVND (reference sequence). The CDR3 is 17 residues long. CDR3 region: CASSKTGGGYPSTEAFF. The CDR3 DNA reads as TGTGCCAGTAGTAAAACAGGGGGCGGTTACCCGAGCACTGAAGCTTTCTTT.

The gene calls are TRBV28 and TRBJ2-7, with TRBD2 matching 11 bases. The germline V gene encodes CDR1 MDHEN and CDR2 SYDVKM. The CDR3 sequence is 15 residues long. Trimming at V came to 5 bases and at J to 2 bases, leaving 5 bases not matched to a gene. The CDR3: CASSRLAGGTYEQYF. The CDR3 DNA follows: TGTGCCAGCAGTCGGCTAGCGGGAGGTACCTACGAGCAGTACTTC.

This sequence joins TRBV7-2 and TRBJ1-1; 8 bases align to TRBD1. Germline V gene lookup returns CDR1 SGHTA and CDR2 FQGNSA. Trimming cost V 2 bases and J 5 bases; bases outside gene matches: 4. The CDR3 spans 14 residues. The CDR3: CASSLPTGVTEAFF. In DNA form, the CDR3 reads TGTGCCAGCAGCTTACCGACAGGGGTAACTGAAGCTTTCTTT.